The 29 T cell receptor beta chains in this list originate from one sample, sequenced in a study of STAT5B mutations in CD4+ large granular lymphocyte leukemia. Some clones are missing from TCRdb's copy, which holds only in-frame ones; the method was immunoSEQ multiplex PCR. The data hold about 38,000 clones, with almost 85% observed a single time. Sequencing input: CD4+ T cells from blood buffy coats. These receptor sequences come from a human donor in good health.

The chain recombines TRBV5-1 with TRBJ2-1, with 10 nucleotides matching TRBD2. The CDR3 totals 15 residues. Germline CDR1 is SGHRS and CDR2 is YFSETQ. V lost 0 bases, J lost 10 bases, and 7 bases stayed unmatched. CDR3 residues: CASSLESSGGREQFF. In nucleotides, the CDR3 is TGCGCCAGCAGCTTGGAGTCTAGCGGGGGCCGAGAGCAGTTCTTC.

The V gene is TRBV7-9, the J gene TRBJ1-4; TRBD1 aligns across 7 bases. The CDR3 has 15 amino acids. After removal of 0 bases from V and 4 bases from J, the junction contained 2 bases not matched to a gene. Looked up from germline, CDR1 is SEHNR and CDR2 is FQNEAQ (reference sequence). CDR3 protein: CASSLAAGGNEKLFF. CDR3 nucleotides: TGTGCCAGCAGCTTAGCGGCAGGGGGTAATGAAAAACTGTTTTTT.

The chain carries TRBV28 and TRBJ2-2; maybe TRBD2 (6 bases). From germline, CDR1 is MDHEN and CDR2 SYDVKM. The CDR3 is 14 amino acids. The V gene lost 7 bases and the J gene lost 4 bases, with 13 bases spanning the gap. This CDR3 reads CASIFTAGTGELFF. For the CDR3, the DNA is TGTGCCAGCATCTTTACAGCGGGCACCGGGGAGCTGTTTTTT. Together with reference TRBV28 and TRBJ2-2, the CDR3 gives the full variable domain: DVKVTQSSRYLVKRTGEKVFLECVQDMDHENMFWYRQDPGLGLRLIYFSYDVKMKEKGDIPEGYSVSREKKERFSLILESASTNQTSMYLCASIFTAGTGELFFGEGSRLTVL.

The genes are TRBV6-5 and TRBJ2-2; 7 nucleotides match TRBD1. In germline, CDR1 is MNHEY, CDR2 SVGAGI. With 0 bases clipped from V and 5 bases from J, the junction kept 6 bases outside the gene matches. The CDR3 is 16 amino acids. CDR3 sequence (DNA): TGTGCCAGCAGTTACTCAGGGGGCGCGTATACCGGGGAGCTGTTTTTT. This sequence encodes CASSYSGGAYTGELFF.

The chain recombines TRBV5-1 with TRBJ2-5; 8 nucleotides agree with TRBD2. The junction had 7 bases not matched to a gene; V was cut back by 5 bases and J by 4 bases. This CDR3 has 14 residues. Per the germline V gene, CDR1 is SGHRS and CDR2 is YFSETQ. The CDR3 region is CASSRGGEPETQYF. DNA for the CDR3: TGCGCCAGCAGTCGGGGGGGGGAACCAGAGACCCAGTACTTC.

The rearrangement links TRBV5-4 to TRBJ1-4; D remains ambiguous. CDR1 is SGHNT, CDR2 YYREEE, per germline (reference sequence). The CDR3 totals 15 residues. Trimming stripped 4 bases from V and 0 bases from J, with 10 bases between. The CDR3 spells CASSAQSATNEKLFF. CDR3 DNA sequence: TGTGCCAGCAGCGCGCAGAGTGCAACTAATGAAAAACTGTTTTTT.

This clone was detected once. The rearrangement uses TRBV5-5 and TRBJ1-1; TRBD1 might be the D (6 bases). This CDR3 comprises 16 residues. CDR1 is SGHKS, CDR2 YYEKEE, per germline (reference sequence). The V gene lost 4 bases and the J gene lost 4 bases, with 20 bases spanning the gap. The CDR3 is CASSQTLQGATTEAFF. The DNA of the CDR3 is TGTGCCAGCAGCCAGACCCTACAGGGAGCGACCACTGAAGCTTTCTTT.

This clone was observed a few times. V gene TRBV6-6 combines with J gene TRBJ1-6; the D is unclear. There are 12 residues in the CDR3. V was trimmed by 8 bases and J by 10 bases, leaving 12 bases between them. Germline CDR1 is MNHNY and CDR2 is SVGAGI (reference sequence). CDR3 coding DNA: TGTGCCAGCGACGGGGAAGAATCACCCCTCCACTTT. Protein: CASDGEESPLHF.

The chain uses TRBV6-5 and TRBJ2-3; TRBD1 or TRBD2 may be the D gene (5 bases each). Germline loops: CDR1 MNHEY, CDR2 SVGAGI. CDR3 size: 16 residues. Trimming stripped 0 bases from V and 4 bases from J, with 14 bases between. CDR3 DNA: TGTGCCAGCAGTTACTCTGGGACCGCCTCCCCAGATACGCAGTATTTT. It is translated as CASSYSGTASPDTQYF.

A few counts support this clone. The chain recombines TRBV7-7 with TRBJ1-1; a possible D gene is TRBD1 (5 bases). Between the trimmed V and J ends, which lost 3 bases and 5 bases, there was a span of 10 bases. CDR1 is SSHAT, CDR2 FNYEAQ, per germline (reference sequence). This CDR3 region has 13 residues. The CDR3 coding sequence is TGTGCCAGCAGCTTGGGGGTTGAGACTGAAGCTTTCTTT. This translates into CASSLGVETEAFF.

This clone was observed a handful of times. The rearrangement uses TRBV7-8 and TRBJ2-2; 7 positions agree with TRBD1. The CDR3 loop spans 15 amino acids. Germline values: CDR1 SGHVS, CDR2 FQNEAQ. With 6 bases clipped from V and 2 bases from J, the junction kept 6 bases outside the gene matches. The DNA of the CDR3 is TGTGCCAGCAGGCCAGGGGGATCCAACACCGGGGAGCTGTTTTTT. Encoded protein: CASRPGGSNTGELFF. Together with reference TRBV7-8 and TRBJ2-2, the CDR3 gives the full variable domain: GAGVSQSPRYKVAKRGQDVALRCDPISGHVSLFWYQQALGQGPEFLTYFQNEAQLDKSGLPSDRFFAERPEGSVSTLKIQRTQQEDSAVYLCASRPGGSNTGELFFGEGSRLTVL.

The chain uses TRBV2 and TRBJ2-7, with 10 bases identical to TRBD2. Germline V gene sequence: CDR1 SNHLY, CDR2 FYNNEI. V lost 7 bases, J lost 4 bases, and 7 bases stayed unmatched. CDR3 size: 14 residues. This CDR3 reads CASNHTSGDYEQYF. The CDR3 coding sequence is TGTGCCAGCAACCACACTAGCGGGGATTACGAGCAGTACTTC.

This chain connects TRBV7-6 to TRBJ2-7, with D tentatively TRBD1 or TRBD2 (5 bases each). CDR1 is SGHVS, CDR2 FNYEAQ, per germline. V lost 5 bases, J lost 2 bases, and 10 bases lay in between. The CDR3 loop spans 13 amino acids. CDR3 in DNA: TGTGCCAGCAGCCGGGACGGAGCCTACGAGCAGTACTTC. Amino acids: CASSRDGAYEQYF.

This chain joins TRBV14 and TRBJ2-1, with 11 bases aligning to TRBD2. CDR1 is SGHDN and CDR2 is FVKESK in the germline V gene. CDR3 size: 16 residues. Trimming cost V 4 bases and J 0 bases; bases outside gene matches: 2. CDR3 in amino acids: CASSRGTSGSYNEQFF. DNA of the CDR3: TGTGCCAGCAGCCGGGGGACTAGCGGCTCCTACAATGAGCAGTTCTTC. Together with reference TRBV14 and TRBJ2-1, the CDR3 gives the full variable domain: EAGVTQFPSHSVIEKGQTVTLRCDPISGHDNLYWYRRVMGKEIKFLLHFVKESKQDESGMPNNRFLAERTGGTYSTLKVQPAELEDSGVYFCASSRGTSGSYNEQFFGPGTRLTVL.

The chain is built from TRBV5-1 and TRBJ1-5; D possibly corresponds to TRBD1 (5 bases). Trimming pared 5 bases from V and 1 base from J, leaving 7 bases between. This CDR3 spans 13 amino acids. In germline, CDR1 is SGHRS, CDR2 YFSETQ. Here the CDR3 DNA reads TGCGCCAGCAGTCGGGACAGCAATCAGCCCCAGCATTTT. It specifies CASSRDSNQPQHF.

The V call is TRBV6-5, the J call TRBJ1-2; D remains ambiguous. This CDR3 spans 14 amino acids. Trimming pared 7 bases from V and 7 bases from J, leaving 19 bases between. Germline-derived CDR1 and CDR2 are MNHEY and SVGAGI. The CDR3 is CASTSMGLGSGYTF. In DNA form, the CDR3 reads TGTGCCAGCACTTCTATGGGCCTAGGGAGTGGCTACACCTTC.

Here the CDR3 reads CASSIEASGYNEQFF. CDR3 coding DNA: TGTGCCAGTAGTATAGAGGCTAGCGGCTACAATGAGCAGTTCTTC. This chain uses TRBV19 with TRBJ2-1; 7 bases agree with TRBD2. The J segment lost 3 bases and the V segment lost 0 bases, leaving 2 bases of the junction unmatched. CDR1 and CDR2 from the germline V gene are LNHDA and SQIVND (reference sequence). The CDR3 is 15 amino acids. Looking up the rest from reference TRBV19 and TRBJ2-1 gives the full variable domain: DGGITQSPKYLFRKEGQNVTLSCEQNLNHDAMYWYRQDPGQGLRLIYYSQIVNDFQKGDIAEGYSVSREKKESFPLTVTSAQKNPTAFYLCASSIEASGYNEQFFGPGTRLTVL.

CDR3 nucleotide sequence: TGTGCCAGCAGCGACACAGGGGCGGGAGTGGAGACCCAGTACTTC. Protein sequence: CASSDTGAGVETQYF. The chain links TRBV9 to TRBJ2-5; D could derive from TRBD1 or TRBD2 (7 bases each). With 3 bases removed from V and 5 bases from J, the gap between germline ends came to 17 bases. The CDR3 is 15 amino acids. CDR1 is SGDLS and CDR2 is YYNGEE in the germline V gene. Filled out from reference TRBV9 and TRBJ2-5, the complete variable domain reads DSGVTQTPKHLITATGQRVTLRCSPRSGDLSVYWYQQSLDQGLQFLIQYYNGEERAKGNILERFSAQQFPDLHSELNLSSLELGDSALYFCASSDTGAGVETQYFGPGTRLLVL.

The CDR3 coding sequence is TGTGCCAGCAGCTTAACACAGGGAGGCACCGGGGAGCTGTTTTTT. Encoded protein: CASSLTQGGTGELFF. The chain employs TRBV7-6 and TRBJ2-2; D may correspond to TRBD1 or TRBD2 (6 bases each). The CDR3 has 15 amino acids. Germline V lookup: CDR1 SGHVS, CDR2 FNYEAQ. Trimming pared 2 bases from V and 4 bases from J, leaving 11 bases between.

This clone was found once. V and J are TRBV7-2 and TRBJ2-7; 7 nucleotides align to TRBD2. Trimming removed 2 bases from V and 6 bases from J; junction bases left unmatched: 4. Germline CDR1 reads SGHTA; CDR2 reads FQGNSA. CDR3 length: 13 residues. This CDR3 reads CASSLIGRGEQYF. The CDR3 DNA reads TGTGCCAGCAGCTTAATAGGGAGGGGCGAGCAGTACTTC.

The chain is built from TRBV30 and TRBJ2-7, with D maybe TRBD2 (7 bases). In germline, CDR1 is GTSNPN, CDR2 SVGIG (reference sequence). V was shortened by 0 bases and J by 1 base, with 13 bases between the two germline ends. This CDR3 comprises 15 residues. The CDR3 nucleotides read TGTGCCTGGAGTGTGGGGGGGGCAGGGTCCTACGAGCAGTACTTC. Its translation: CAWSVGGAGSYEQYF.

The V gene is TRBV23-1, the J gene TRBJ1-1, with 8 bases that match TRBD1. TRBV23-1 carries the ORF label, with uncertain function. The CDR3 has 14 amino acids. V trimming: 7 bases; J trimming: 1 base; junction bases outside the gene matches: 5. DNA for the CDR3: TGCGCCAGCATCCTGGACAGGGAGAACACTGAAGCTTTCTTT. Translated, it gives CASILDRENTEAFF.

V and J are TRBV7-2 and TRBJ2-2; D is uncertain. Germline CDR1 and CDR2: SGHTA and FQGNSA. Trimming shortened V by 5 bases and J by 3 bases, and 16 bases separated the two germline ends. The CDR3 is made up of 16 amino acids. The CDR3 is CASSQSPLLDTGELFF. CDR3 bases: TGTGCCAGCAGCCAAAGCCCACTACTTGACACCGGGGAGCTGTTTTTT.

This rearrangement joins TRBV25-1 to TRBJ1-5; TRBD1 matches at 8 bases. V lost 6 bases to trimming and J lost 5 bases; unmatched junction nucleotides: 3. Germline assignment: CDR1 MGHDK and CDR2 SYGVNS. The length of the CDR3 is 13 residues. The CDR3 region has the DNA TGTGCCAGCAGGGACAGGGAGGATCAGCCCCAGCATTTT. Protein sequence: CASRDREDQPQHF.

The rearrangement uses TRBV30 and TRBJ2-1; 13 bases are shared with TRBD2. Germline trimming cut 1 base from V and 8 bases from J; bases unmatched to any gene: 5. This CDR3 has 15 amino acids. CDR1 and CDR2 from the germline V gene are GTSNPN and SVGIG (reference sequence). CDR3 nucleotide sequence: TGTGCCTGGAGTGGGACTAGCGGGGGTTGGGATGAGCAGTTCTTC. The encoded protein is CAWSGTSGGWDEQFF.

The chain has TRBV2 and TRBJ1-1; 8 positions match TRBD1. The CDR3 has 12 amino acids. Germline V lookup: CDR1 SNHLY, CDR2 FYNNEI. V lost 5 bases and J lost 11; bases outside the gene matches: 7. CDR3 in amino acids: CASSILTGDAFF. CDR3 DNA: TGTGCCAGCAGTATTTTGACAGGGGATGCTTTCTTT.

The chain joins TRBV19 to TRBJ2-5; D remains unclear. The CDR3 is 17 amino acids. Germline V gene data show CDR1 as LNHDA and CDR2 as SQIVND (reference sequence). The germline V and J ends were trimmed by 0 bases and 0 bases, with 14 bases remaining between them. The CDR3 spells CASSIDATDLYQETQYF. The DNA of the CDR3 is TGTGCCAGTAGTATAGACGCGACGGATTTGTACCAAGAGACCCAGTACTTC.

V usage is TRBV30 and J usage is TRBJ1-1; a weak D match, TRBD1 (6 bases). V lost 6 bases and J lost 3, with 8 bases in between. CDR1 is GTSNPN and CDR2 is SVGIG in the germline V gene (reference sequence). The CDR3 sequence is 11 residues long. CDR3 region: CACQGYTEAFF. The CDR3 DNA sequence: TGTGCCTGCCAGGGGTACACTGAAGCTTTCTTT.

This rearrangement joins TRBV14 to TRBJ2-2, with D perhaps matching TRBD2 (5 bases). Per germline, CDR1 SGHDN and CDR2 FVKESK. The CDR3 runs 18 residues. Between the trimmed V and J ends, which lost 0 bases and 0 bases, there was a span of 14 bases. This CDR3 is CASSQEMRVGPNTGELFF. CDR3 in DNA: TGTGCCAGCAGCCAAGAGATGAGGGTCGGGCCGAACACCGGGGAGCTGTTTTTT. The variable domain in full, with the rest retrieved from reference TRBV14 and TRBJ2-2, is EAGVTQFPSHSVIEKGQTVTLRCDPISGHDNLYWYRRVMGKEIKFLLHFVKESKQDESGMPNNRFLAERTGGTYSTLKVQPAELEDSGVYFCASSQEMRVGPNTGELFFGEGSRLTVL.